This TCR beta chain came from a study of technical replicates of blood from several donors. TCRdb keeps only in-frame clones here, not all; method: immunoSEQ multiplex PCR. The sample carries about 75,000 clones, around 97% recorded once. The CDR3 is 15 residues long. Trimming cost V 6 bases and J 6 bases; bases outside gene matches: 8. Germline CDR1 is MNHNY and CDR2 is SVGAGI (reference sequence). Sequenced sample: T cells isolated from PBMCs. This sequence was found in a human donor in good health. The chain couples TRBV6-6 to TRBJ1-5; 10 bases fit TRBD1. CDR3 sequence: CASRKGTGVVQPQHF. CDR3 DNA sequence: TGTGCCAGCAGAAAAGGGACAGGGGTAGTTCAGCCCCAGCATTTT.